The source of this T cell receptor beta chain is a study of shared clonotypes between healthy human individuals. Study background: CD4 naive and CD4 memory each took three plates per donor, while CD8 naive took two and CD8 memory one.

The study separated CD4+ cells into CD45RA+ naive and CD45RA-negative memory subsets. The sorted-subset replicate PCRs were given about 210 ng DNA, which is tens of thousands of T cell genomes. Sequenced by immunoSEQ multiplex PCR; TCRdb stores in-frame clones only, minus some. Of approximately 2.5 million clones in the sample, about 92% were seen once. This CDR3 spans 15 amino acids. Germline V gene data show CDR1 as MNHNY and CDR2 as SVGAGI (reference sequence). V lost 9 bases, J lost 4 bases, and 13 bases stayed unmatched. The V and J genes are TRBV6-6 and TRBJ2-7; 9 bases align to TRBD1. This TCR derives from a man aged 18 to 29 in good health. The sample consisted of naive CD4+ T cells sorted from blood. Stated subset: CD45RA+ positively selected. CDR3: CASKTTDRGVYEQYF. DNA for the CDR3: TGTGCCAGTAAAACGACGGACAGGGGTGTGTACGAGCAGTACTTC.